The 17 T cell receptor beta chains listed next were all sequenced from one sample in a study of OX40 agonist ivuxolimab in advanced cancers. This table comes from immunoSEQ multiplex PCR, and its TCRdb copy is limited to in-frame clones, with some not included. The sample yields about 100,000 clones, approximately 90% seen once. Source: CD4+ or CD8+ T cells sorted from blood, taken in a trial of the OX40 agonist ivuxolimab. The receptors originated from an adult with an advanced solid tumor such as melanoma, head and neck, liver or kidney cancer.

In this sample, this clone turned up once. The V call is TRBV7-9, the J call TRBJ1-4; D is unclear. The CDR3 has 15 residues. V dropped 6 bases and J dropped 5 bases, with 16 bases sitting between them. Germline V gene sequence: CDR1 SEHNR, CDR2 FQNEAQ (reference sequence). This CDR3 reads CASSQERTGNEKLFF. Here the CDR3 DNA reads TGTGCCAGCAGTCAAGAAAGGACGGGGAATGAAAAACTGTTTTTT.

The genes are TRBV30 and TRBJ1-6; D unresolved. This CDR3 contains 11 residues. Trimming stripped 2 bases from V and 10 bases from J, with 6 bases between. CDR1 GTSNPN and CDR2 SVGIG come from the germline V gene (reference sequence). The CDR3 here is CAWSHRSPLHF. The CDR3 coding sequence is TGTGCCTGGAGTCACCGCTCACCCCTCCACTTT.

This rearrangement joins TRBV27 to TRBJ2-1; 12 bases match TRBD2. CDR3 length: 18 residues. CDR1 is MNHEY and CDR2 is SMNVEV in the germline V gene (reference sequence). Trimming cost V 2 bases and J 5 bases; bases outside gene matches: 10. The CDR3 sequence is CASSLPKLAGGPDNEQFF. For the CDR3, the DNA is TGTGCCAGCAGTTTACCTAAGCTAGCGGGAGGGCCGGACAATGAGCAGTTCTTC.

The chain is built from TRBV6-5 and TRBJ2-5; weak D call: TRBD1 (6 bases). Trimming shortened V by 7 bases and J by 5 bases, and 11 bases separated the two germline ends. The CDR3 has 12 amino acids. Per the germline V gene, CDR1 is MNHEY and CDR2 is SVGAGI. In DNA, the CDR3 is TGTGCCAGCAAACAGGGTTCGGAGACCCAGTACTTC. Its protein is CASKQGSETQYF.

This clone showed up just once. The chain is built from TRBV7-3 and TRBJ2-2, with D perhaps matching TRBD2 (5 bases). The CDR3 length is 14 residues. Germline CDR1 is SGHTA and CDR2 is FQGTGA. V gave up 10 bases and J gave up 0 bases, with 12 bases separating them. The CDR3 is CATQAGSNTGELFF. CDR3 nucleotide sequence: TGTGCCACCCAGGCGGGTTCGAACACCGGGGAGCTGTTTTTT.

V gene TRBV7-2 combines with J gene TRBJ2-1; D call uncertain. This CDR3 region has 13 residues. The V gene's germline CDR1 is SGHTA and CDR2 FQGNSA. V lost 0 bases and J 7 bases, leaving 7 bases between the germline ends. The CDR3 spells CASSLAPENEQFF. The CDR3 bases are TGTGCCAGCAGCTTAGCGCCGGAAAATGAGCAGTTCTTC. The complete variable domain, with remaining parts taken from reference TRBV7-2 and TRBJ2-1, reads GAGVSQSPSNKVTEKGKDVELRCDPISGHTALYWYRQSLGQGLEFLIYFQGNSAPDKSGLPSDRFSAERTGGSVSTLTIQRTQQEDSAVYLCASSLAPENEQFFGPGTRLTVL.

CDR3 nucleotide sequence: TGTGCTAGTGGTTTGGTTTTGACAGGGGGGAACACTGAAGCTTTCTTT. Amino acid sequence: CASGLVLTGGNTEAFF. The rearrangement uses TRBV12-5 and TRBJ1-1; TRBD1 aligns across 9 bases. Per the germline V gene, CDR1 is LGHNT and CDR2 is FRNRAP. The CDR3 consists of 16 residues. The V segment lost 0 bases and the J segment 1 base; nucleotides outside the gene matches: 3.

The CDR3: CASSPTTGNFYEQYF. The CDR3 DNA follows: TGTGCCAGCAGCCCTACGACAGGGAATTTTTACGAGCAGTACTTC. V is TRBV5-6 and J is TRBJ2-7, with 7 nucleotides matching TRBD1. The trim removed 4 bases at V and 4 bases at J, leaving 11 bases unmatched. Germline V gene lookup returns CDR1 SGHDT and CDR2 YYEEEE. This CDR3 comprises 15 residues.

The chain links TRBV7-9 to TRBJ2-7; 11 nucleotides align to TRBD2. This CDR3 contains 15 residues. V trimming: 1 base; J trimming: 3 bases; junction bases outside the gene matches: 2. CDR1 is SEHNR and CDR2 is FQNEAQ in the germline V gene (reference sequence). CDR3 sequence reads: CASSLVAGGYYEQYF. The CDR3 DNA reads as TGTGCCAGCAGCTTAGTAGCGGGAGGGTACTACGAGCAGTACTTC.

This clone was detected once. The rearrangement links TRBV5-1 to TRBJ1-1, with a weak D call TRBD1 (5 bases). The CDR3 consists of 14 residues. V lost 3 bases to trimming and J lost 1 base, with 10 bases between them. Germline CDR1 SGHRS, CDR2 YFSETQ. This CDR3 is CASSSGTGNTEAFF. The CDR3 region has the DNA TGCGCCAGCAGCTCCGGGACGGGGAACACTGAAGCTTTCTTT.

The chain employs TRBV5-8 and TRBJ1-1; tentative D call: TRBD1 (5 bases). V was clipped by 4 bases and J by 5 bases, with 15 bases between them. CDR1 is SGHTS, CDR2 YDEGEE, per germline. This CDR3 region has 14 residues. The CDR3 nucleotides read TGTGCCAGCAGCCGCACCGGGGGGTTAACTGAAGCTTTCTTT. It yields the protein CASSRTGGLTEAFF.

The rearrangement links TRBV19 to TRBJ1-2; a possible D gene is TRBD1 (5 bases). The CDR3 extends over 15 amino acids. Trimming stripped 4 bases from V and 0 bases from J, with 12 bases between. Germline lookup yields CDR1 LNHDA and CDR2 SQIVND (reference sequence). The CDR3 here is CASSRFQGSNYGYTF. The CDR3 coding sequence is TGTGCCAGTAGTAGATTCCAGGGTTCTAACTATGGCTACACCTTC.

The chain recombines TRBV11-2 with TRBJ2-7; D remains ambiguous. CDR1 SGHAT and CDR2 FQNNGV come from the germline V gene. Trimming removed 5 bases from V and 3 bases from J, with 14 bases in between. The CDR3 runs 14 residues. CDR3 in DNA: TGTGCCAGCAGCCCCCCAGATACCCTCTACGAGCAGTACTTC. Translated: CASSPPDTLYEQYF.

The gene calls are TRBV11-2 and TRBJ1-5; TRBD1 is a possible D gene (5 bases). With 4 bases removed from V and 1 base from J, the gap between germline ends came to 8 bases. Germline V gene data show CDR1 as SGHAT and CDR2 as FQNNGV. The CDR3 has 14 residues. CDR3 loop: CASSSAGSNQPQHF. Written as DNA, the CDR3 is TGTGCCAGCAGCTCCGCAGGGAGCAATCAGCCCCAGCATTTT.

The chain employs TRBV9 and TRBJ2-3; 8 positions agree with TRBD1. There are 13 residues in the CDR3. V was pared by 4 bases and J by 8 bases, with 6 bases of the junction left unmatched. Germline assignment: CDR1 SGDLS and CDR2 YYNGEE. CDR3 protein: CASSTRTGTTQYF. The DNA of the CDR3 is TGTGCCAGCAGCACCCGGACAGGGACTACGCAGTATTTT.

This clone was detected once. The V gene is TRBV9, the J gene TRBJ2-7, with 7 bases aligning to TRBD2. V dropped 3 bases and J dropped 0; count of bases not matched to a gene: 9. Germline values: CDR1 SGDLS, CDR2 YYNGEE. The CDR3 extends over 16 amino acids. The CDR3 coding sequence is TGTGCCAGCAGCGCATTTCGACTAGCTCCCTCCTACGAGCAGTACTTC. Translating it yields CASSAFRLAPSYEQYF. Full variable domain (remainder filled in from reference TRBV9 and TRBJ2-7): DSGVTQTPKHLITATGQRVTLRCSPRSGDLSVYWYQQSLDQGLQFLIQYYNGEERAKGNILERFSAQQFPDLHSELNLSSLELGDSALYFCASSAFRLAPSYEQYFGPGTRLTVT.

The chain joins TRBV28 to TRBJ2-3; D is perhaps TRBD2 (5 bases). The CDR3 has 13 amino acids. The germline V gene encodes CDR1 MDHEN and CDR2 SYDVKM. V dropped 6 bases and J dropped 5 bases, with 12 bases sitting between them. CDR3 in amino acids: CASSPSRGDTQYF. The CDR3 coding sequence is TGTGCCAGCAGCCCCAGTCGGGGAGATACGCAGTATTTT.